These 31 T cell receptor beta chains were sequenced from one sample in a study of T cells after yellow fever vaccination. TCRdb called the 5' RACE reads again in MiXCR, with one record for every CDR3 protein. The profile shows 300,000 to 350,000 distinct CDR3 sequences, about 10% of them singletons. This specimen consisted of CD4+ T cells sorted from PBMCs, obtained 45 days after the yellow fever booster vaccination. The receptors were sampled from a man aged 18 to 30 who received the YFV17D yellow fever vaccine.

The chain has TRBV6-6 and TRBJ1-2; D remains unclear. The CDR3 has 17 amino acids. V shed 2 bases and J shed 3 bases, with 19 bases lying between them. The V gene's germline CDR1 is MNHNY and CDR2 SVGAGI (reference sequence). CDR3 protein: CASSYGQSVVLDYGYTF. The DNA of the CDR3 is TGTGCCAGCAGTTACGGGCAGTCAGTCGTGTTGGACTATGGCTACACCTTC.

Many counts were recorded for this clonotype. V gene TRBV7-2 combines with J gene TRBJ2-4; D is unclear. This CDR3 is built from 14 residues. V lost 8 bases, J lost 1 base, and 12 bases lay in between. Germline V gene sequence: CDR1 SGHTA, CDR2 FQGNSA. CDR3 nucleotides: TGTGCCAGCGCACCATCGGCGGCCAAAAACATTCAGTACTTC. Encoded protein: CASAPSAAKNIQYF.

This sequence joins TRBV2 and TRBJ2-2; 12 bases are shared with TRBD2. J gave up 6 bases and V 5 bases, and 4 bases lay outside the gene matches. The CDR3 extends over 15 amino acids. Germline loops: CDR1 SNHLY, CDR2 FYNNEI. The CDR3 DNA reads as TGTGCCAGCAGTCCTCCTAGCGGGGGGGCCGGGGAGCTGTTTTTT. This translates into CASSPPSGGAGELFF.

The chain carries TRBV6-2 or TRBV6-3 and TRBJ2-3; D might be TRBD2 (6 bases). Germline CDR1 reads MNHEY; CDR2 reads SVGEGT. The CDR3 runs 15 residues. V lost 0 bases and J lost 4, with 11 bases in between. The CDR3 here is CASSYSEGRPDTQYF. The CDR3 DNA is TGTGCCAGCAGTTACTCGGAGGGGCGCCCAGATACGCAGTATTTT.

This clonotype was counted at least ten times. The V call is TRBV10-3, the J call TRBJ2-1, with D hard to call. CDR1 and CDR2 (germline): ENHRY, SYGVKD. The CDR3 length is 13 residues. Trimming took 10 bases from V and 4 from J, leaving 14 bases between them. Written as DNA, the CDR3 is TGTGCCACGCTCACCCCACTATACAATGAGCAGTTCTTC. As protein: CATLTPLYNEQFF.

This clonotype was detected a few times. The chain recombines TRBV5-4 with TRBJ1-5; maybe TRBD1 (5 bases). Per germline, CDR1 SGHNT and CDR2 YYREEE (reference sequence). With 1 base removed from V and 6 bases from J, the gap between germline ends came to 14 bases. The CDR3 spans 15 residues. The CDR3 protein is CASSLIIGTTQPQHF. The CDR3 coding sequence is TGTGCCAGCAGCTTGATAATCGGGACCACTCAGCCCCAGCATTTT.

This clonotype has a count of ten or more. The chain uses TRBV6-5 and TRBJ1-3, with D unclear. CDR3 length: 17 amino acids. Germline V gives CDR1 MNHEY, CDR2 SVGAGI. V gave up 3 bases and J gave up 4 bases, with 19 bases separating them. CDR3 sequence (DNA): TGTGCCAGCAGTTATGACAAAGCTGAAAGCTCAGGAAACACCATATATTTT. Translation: CASSYDKAESSGNTIYF.

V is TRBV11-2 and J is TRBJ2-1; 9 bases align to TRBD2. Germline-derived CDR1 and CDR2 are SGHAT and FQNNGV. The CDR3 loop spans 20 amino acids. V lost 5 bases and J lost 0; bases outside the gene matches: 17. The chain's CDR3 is CASSDKSGGPSSSSYNEQFF. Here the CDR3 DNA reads TGTGCCAGCAGCGACAAAAGCGGGGGGCCGTCGAGTAGCTCCTACAATGAGCAGTTCTTC.

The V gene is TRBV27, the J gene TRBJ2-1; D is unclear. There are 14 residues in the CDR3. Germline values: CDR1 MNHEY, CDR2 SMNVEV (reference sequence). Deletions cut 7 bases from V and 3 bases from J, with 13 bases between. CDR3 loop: CASTLLLFYNEQFF. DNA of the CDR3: TGTGCCAGCACCCTTCTACTCTTCTACAATGAGCAGTTCTTC.

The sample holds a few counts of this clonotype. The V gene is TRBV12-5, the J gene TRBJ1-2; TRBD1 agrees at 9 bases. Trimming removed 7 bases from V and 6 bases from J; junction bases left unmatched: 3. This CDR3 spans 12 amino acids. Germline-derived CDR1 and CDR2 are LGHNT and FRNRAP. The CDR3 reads CASAQGAHGYTF. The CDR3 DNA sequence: TGTGCTAGTGCACAGGGGGCGCATGGCTACACCTTC.

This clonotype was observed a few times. As DNA, the CDR3 is TGCAGTGCTACTACGGGCCCCTATGGCTACACCTTC. Protein product: CSATTGPYGYTF. This sequence joins TRBV20-1 and TRBJ1-2; no clear D. V was clipped by 4 bases and J by 4 bases, with 10 bases between them. Germline assignment: CDR1 DFQATT and CDR2 SNEGSKA (reference sequence). This CDR3 has 12 amino acids.

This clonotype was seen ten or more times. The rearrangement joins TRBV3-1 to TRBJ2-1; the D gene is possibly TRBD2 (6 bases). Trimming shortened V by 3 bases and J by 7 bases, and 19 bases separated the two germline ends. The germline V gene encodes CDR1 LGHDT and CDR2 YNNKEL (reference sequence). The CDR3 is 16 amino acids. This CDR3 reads CASSQTPSVLGNEQFF. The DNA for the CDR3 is TGTGCCAGCAGCCAGACCCCTAGCGTACTTGGGAATGAGCAGTTCTTC.

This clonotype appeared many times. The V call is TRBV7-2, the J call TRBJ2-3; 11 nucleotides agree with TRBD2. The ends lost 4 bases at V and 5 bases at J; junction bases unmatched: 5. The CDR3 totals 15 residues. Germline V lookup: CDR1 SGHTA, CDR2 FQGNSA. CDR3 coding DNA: TGTGCCAGCAGCTCTATAGCGGGGGGGCGAGATACGCAGTATTTT. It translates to CASSSIAGGRDTQYF.

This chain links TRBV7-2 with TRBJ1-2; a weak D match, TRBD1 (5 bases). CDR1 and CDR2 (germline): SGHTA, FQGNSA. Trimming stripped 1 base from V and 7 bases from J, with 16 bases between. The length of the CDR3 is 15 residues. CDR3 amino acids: CASSLVDRVGRGYTF. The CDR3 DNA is TGTGCCAGCAGCTTAGTAGATAGGGTGGGACGTGGCTACACCTTC.

CDR3 region: CASSFISQGASDTEAFF. CDR3 bases: TGTGCCAGCAGCTTCATCTCTCAAGGGGCAAGCGACACTGAAGCTTTCTTT. V gene TRBV5-6 combines with J gene TRBJ1-1; a possible D gene is TRBD1 (5 bases). The V end was cut by 2 bases, the J end by 3 bases, with 20 bases between. The V gene's germline CDR1 is SGHDT and CDR2 YYEEEE. CDR3 length equals 17 residues.

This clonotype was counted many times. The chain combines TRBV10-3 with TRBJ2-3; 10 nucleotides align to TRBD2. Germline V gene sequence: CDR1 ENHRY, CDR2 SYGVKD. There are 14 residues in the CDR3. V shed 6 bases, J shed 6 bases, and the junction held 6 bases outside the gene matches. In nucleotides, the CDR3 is TGTGCCATCAGCCAGGGACTAGCGCCCGATACGCAGTATTTT. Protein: CAISQGLAPDTQYF.

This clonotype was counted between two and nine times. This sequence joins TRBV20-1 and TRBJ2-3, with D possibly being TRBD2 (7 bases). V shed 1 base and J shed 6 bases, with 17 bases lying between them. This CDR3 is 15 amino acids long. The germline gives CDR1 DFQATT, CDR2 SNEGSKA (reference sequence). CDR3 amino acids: CSARVPGGRRDTQYF. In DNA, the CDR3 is TGCAGTGCTAGAGTTCCCGGGGGGCGCAGGGATACGCAGTATTTT.

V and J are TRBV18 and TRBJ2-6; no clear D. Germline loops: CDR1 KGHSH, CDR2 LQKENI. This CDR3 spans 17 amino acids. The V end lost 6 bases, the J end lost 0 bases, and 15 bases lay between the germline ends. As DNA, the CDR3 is TGTGCCAGCTCTAATAGGGCAGCTCTCTCTGGGGCCAACGTCCTGACTTTC. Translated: CASSNRAALSGANVLTF.

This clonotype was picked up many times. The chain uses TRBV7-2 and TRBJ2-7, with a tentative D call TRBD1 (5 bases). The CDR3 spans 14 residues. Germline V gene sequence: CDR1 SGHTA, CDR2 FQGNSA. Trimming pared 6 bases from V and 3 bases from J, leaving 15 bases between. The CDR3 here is CASSRQGSGYEQYF. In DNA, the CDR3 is TGTGCCAGCAGTCGTCAGGGATCCGGCTACGAGCAGTACTTC.

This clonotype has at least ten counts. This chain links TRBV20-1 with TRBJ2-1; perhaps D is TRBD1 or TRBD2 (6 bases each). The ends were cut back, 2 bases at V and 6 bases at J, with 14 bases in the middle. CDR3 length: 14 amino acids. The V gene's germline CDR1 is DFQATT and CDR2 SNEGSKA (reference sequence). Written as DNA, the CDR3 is TGCAGTGCTAGAAGAGGGGGGCCGGGCAATGAGCAGTTCTTC. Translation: CSARRGGPGNEQFF.

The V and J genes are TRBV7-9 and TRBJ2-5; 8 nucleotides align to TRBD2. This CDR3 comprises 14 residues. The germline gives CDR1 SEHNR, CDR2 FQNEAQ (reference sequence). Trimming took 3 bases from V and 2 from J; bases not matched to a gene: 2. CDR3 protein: CASSFTSGQETQYF. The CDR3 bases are TGTGCCAGCAGCTTCACTAGCGGACAAGAGACCCAGTACTTC.

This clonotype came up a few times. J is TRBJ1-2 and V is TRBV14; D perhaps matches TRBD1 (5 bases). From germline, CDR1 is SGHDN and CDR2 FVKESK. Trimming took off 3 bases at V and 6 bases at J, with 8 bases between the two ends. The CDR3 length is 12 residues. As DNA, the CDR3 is TGTGCCAGCAGCCAGTCGGGGCATGGCTACACCTTC. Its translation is CASSQSGHGYTF.

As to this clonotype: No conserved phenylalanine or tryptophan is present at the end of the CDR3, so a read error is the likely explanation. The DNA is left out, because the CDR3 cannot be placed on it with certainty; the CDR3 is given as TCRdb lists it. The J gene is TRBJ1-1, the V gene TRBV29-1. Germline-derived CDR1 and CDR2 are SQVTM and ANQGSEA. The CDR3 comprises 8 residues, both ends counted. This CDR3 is CSVEGRPI.

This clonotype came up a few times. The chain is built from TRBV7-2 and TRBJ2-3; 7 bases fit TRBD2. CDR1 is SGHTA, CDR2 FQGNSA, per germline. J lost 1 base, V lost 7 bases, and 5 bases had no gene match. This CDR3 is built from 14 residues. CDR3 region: CASIRSGGTDTQYF. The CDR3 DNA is TGTGCCAGCATCAGGAGCGGGGGCACAGATACGCAGTATTTT.

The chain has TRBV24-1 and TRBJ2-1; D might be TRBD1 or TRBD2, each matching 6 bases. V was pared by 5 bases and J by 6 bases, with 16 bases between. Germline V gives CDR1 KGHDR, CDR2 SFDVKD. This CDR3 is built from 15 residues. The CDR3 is CATSGWGASPNEQFF. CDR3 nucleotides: TGTGCCACCAGTGGTTGGGGGGCCTCCCCCAATGAGCAGTTCTTC.

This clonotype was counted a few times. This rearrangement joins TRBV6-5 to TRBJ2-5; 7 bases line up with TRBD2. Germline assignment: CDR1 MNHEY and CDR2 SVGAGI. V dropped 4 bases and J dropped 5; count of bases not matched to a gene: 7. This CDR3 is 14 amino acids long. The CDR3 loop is CASSFLGRVETQYF. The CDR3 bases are TGTGCCAGCAGTTTTCTGGGGAGGGTCGAGACCCAGTACTTC.

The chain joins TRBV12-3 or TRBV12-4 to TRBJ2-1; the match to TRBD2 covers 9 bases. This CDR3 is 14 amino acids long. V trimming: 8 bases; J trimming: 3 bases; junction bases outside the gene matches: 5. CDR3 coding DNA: TGTGCCAGCGGGGGGACTAGCCTCTACAATGAGCAGTTCTTC. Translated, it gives CASGGTSLYNEQFF.

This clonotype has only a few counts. CDR3 region: CASSVGPRAPEQYF. The CDR3 DNA sequence: TGTGCCAGCAGCGTAGGGCCAAGGGCCCCCGAGCAGTACTTC. This sequence joins TRBV9 and TRBJ2-7; D call uncertain. Germline CDR1 reads SGDLS; CDR2 reads YYNGEE. Trimming removed 0 bases at V and 6 bases at J, with 13 bases between. This CDR3 contains 14 residues. The entire variable domain, with the rest obtained from reference TRBV9 and TRBJ2-7, is as follows: DSGVTQTPKHLITATGQRVTLRCSPRSGDLSVYWYQQSLDQGLQFLIQYYNGEERAKGNILERFSAQQFPDLHSELNLSSLELGDSALYFCASSVGPRAPEQYFGPGTRLTVT.

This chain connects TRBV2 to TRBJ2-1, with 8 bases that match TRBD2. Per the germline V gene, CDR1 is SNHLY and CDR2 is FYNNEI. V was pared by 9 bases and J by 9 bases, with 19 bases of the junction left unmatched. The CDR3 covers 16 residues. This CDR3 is CASRLFPGGGVGEQFF. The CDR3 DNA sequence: TGTGCCAGTCGTCTCTTTCCCGGGGGGGGAGTTGGTGAGCAGTTCTTC. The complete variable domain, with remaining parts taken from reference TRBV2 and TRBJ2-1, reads EPEVTQTPSHQVTQMGQEVILRCVPISNHLYFYWYRQILGQKVEFLVSFYNNEISEKSEIFDDQFSVERPDGSNFTLKIRSTKLEDSAMYFCASRLFPGGGVGEQFFGPGTRLTVL.

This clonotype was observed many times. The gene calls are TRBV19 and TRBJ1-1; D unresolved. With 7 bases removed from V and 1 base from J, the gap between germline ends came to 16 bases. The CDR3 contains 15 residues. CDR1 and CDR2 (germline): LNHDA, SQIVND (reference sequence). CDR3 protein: CASIPGLGRNTEAFF. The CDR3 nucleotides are TGTGCCAGTATCCCCGGGTTGGGGAGGAACACTGAAGCTTTCTTT.

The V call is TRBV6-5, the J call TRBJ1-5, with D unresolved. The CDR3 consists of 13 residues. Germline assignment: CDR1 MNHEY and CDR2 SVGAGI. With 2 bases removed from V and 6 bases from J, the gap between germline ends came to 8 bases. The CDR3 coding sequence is TGTGCCAGCAGTTACCGGCGGGGTCAGCCCCAGCATTTT. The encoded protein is CASSYRRGQPQHF.